The clone carrying this T cell receptor (beta chain) was detected once. Using immunoSEQ multiplex PCR, the repertoire was profiled, and TCRdb retains in-frame clones only, with some absent. The table lists some 66,000 clones, roughly 91% of them singletons. The CDR3 is 14 amino acids. Trimming stripped 3 bases from V and 7 bases from J, with 14 bases between. Germline V CDR1 and CDR2: SGHKS, YYEKEE (reference sequence). The data stem from a study of OX40 agonist ivuxolimab in advanced cancers. Study-wide background: Partial responses, seen in three patients, involved one hepatocellular carcinoma and two cutaneous melanomas.

This sequence originates from an adult with an advanced solid tumor such as melanoma, head and neck, liver or kidney cancer. The specimen comprised CD4+ or CD8+ T cells sorted from blood, sampled in a trial of the OX40 agonist ivuxolimab. V usage is TRBV5-5 and J usage is TRBJ2-1; no definite D call. CDR3 residues: CASSSAPLENEQFF. The CDR3 nucleotides are TGTGCCAGCAGCTCAGCCCCCCTCGAGAATGAGCAGTTCTTC.